This T cell receptor (beta chain) was retrieved from a study of T cells after yellow fever vaccination. Broader study findings: Clonotypes shared by both compartments, CD4 and CD8, made up a small share.

This clonotype came up many times. Its matching antigen is unknown. Production of TCR cDNA was by 5'RACE template switching, which also added a universal primer site and UMIs. TCRdb re-called the 5' RACE reads through MiXCR, storing one row per CDR3 protein. Among approximately 61,000 distinct CDR3 sequences, approximately 7.7% were seen once, and the ten largest hold around 44%. Sample: CD8+ T cells sorted from PBMCs, taken on the day of the first yellow fever vaccination. The sequence came from a man aged 18-30 years who received the YFV17D yellow fever vaccine.

The CDR3 bases are TGCAGTGCTAGTTTGGGGCGGGGGGCCAGCACAGATACGCAGTATTTT. Translating it yields CSASLGRGASTDTQYF. The V gene is TRBV20-1, the J gene TRBJ2-3, with 8 nucleotides matching TRBD2. V gave up 3 bases and J gave up 0 bases; unmatched junction bases: 8. The germline V gene has CDR1 DFQATT and CDR2 SNEGSKA (reference sequence). CDR3 length equals 16 residues.